This T cell receptor (beta chain) was observed in a study of T cells after yellow fever vaccination. Study-wide background: Fractions low in cell number were prepared with SMART-Seq v4 Ultra Low Input.

This clonotype was counted ten times or more. Its specificity is not known. TCRdb processed the 5' RACE reads anew with MiXCR; each CDR3 protein has one entry. The table includes 200,000 to 250,000 distinct CDR3 sequences, under 3.5% detected once. The CDR3 spans 13 residues. Trimming stripped 2 bases from V and 5 bases from J, with 9 bases between. Germline CDR1 MGHDK, CDR2 SYGVNS. General study points: Some clonotypes, a small share, were shared between CD4 and CD8 compartments.

Sequences were derived from CD4+ T cells sorted from PBMCs, sampled 10 days after the yellow fever booster vaccination. V gene TRBV25-1 combines with J gene TRBJ2-5; D is undetermined. The TCR comes from a man in his late teens or twenties who received the YFV17D yellow fever vaccine. The CDR3 protein is CASSEMGIETQYF. The CDR3 DNA sequence: TGTGCCAGCAGTGAAATGGGAATCGAGACCCAGTACTTC.